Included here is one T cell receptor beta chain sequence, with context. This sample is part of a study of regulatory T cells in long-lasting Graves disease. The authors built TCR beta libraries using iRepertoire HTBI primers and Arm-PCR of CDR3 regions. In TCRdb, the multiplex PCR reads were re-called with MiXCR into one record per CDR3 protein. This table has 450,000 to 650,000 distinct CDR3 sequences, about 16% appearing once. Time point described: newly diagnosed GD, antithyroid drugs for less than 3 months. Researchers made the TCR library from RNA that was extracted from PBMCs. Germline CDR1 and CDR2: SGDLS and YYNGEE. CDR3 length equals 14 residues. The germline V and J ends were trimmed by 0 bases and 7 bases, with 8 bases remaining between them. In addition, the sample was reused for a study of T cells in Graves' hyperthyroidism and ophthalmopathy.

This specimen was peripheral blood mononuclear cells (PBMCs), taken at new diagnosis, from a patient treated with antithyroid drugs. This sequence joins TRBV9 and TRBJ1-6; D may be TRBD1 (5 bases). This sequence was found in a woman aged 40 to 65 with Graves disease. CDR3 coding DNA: TGTGCCAGCAGCGTAGAAGGGGAGAATTCACCCCTCCACTTT. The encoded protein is CASSVEGENSPLHF.